These 29 T cell receptor beta chains share one sample of origin, sequenced in a study of T-cell reconstitution after alpha-beta-depleted transplantation in children. Preparing the TCRbeta library involved the use of unique molecular identifiers. TCRdb called the PCR reads again in MiXCR, with one record for every CDR3 protein. Of fewer than 700,000 distinct CDR3 sequences detected, approximately 12% appear once; the ten largest clones hold approximately 2.1%. The sample in question was PBMCs, mostly from graft donor cells, obtained 360 days after TCRalphabeta/CD19-depleted stem cell transplant. Every receptor here comes from a male patient aged 10 to 17 who had a stem cell transplant for acute myeloid leukemia, so the T cells may come from the graft donor.

This clonotype was recorded at least ten times. V gene TRBV5-1 combines with J gene TRBJ2-7; either TRBD1 or TRBD2 may fit D (5 bases each). V lost 0 bases, J lost 0 bases, and 10 bases lay in between. CDR3 size: 15 residues. Germline V CDR1 and CDR2: SGHRS, YFSETQ. The CDR3 DNA sequence: TGCGCCAGCAGCTTGGACGTGGGGGACTCCTACGAGCAGTACTTC. Translated, it gives CASSLDVGDSYEQYF.

This clonotype is a singleton in its sample. The CDR3 bases are TGTGCCAGCAGCAACCCCGAAGGACACTGGGGGGAGACCCAGTACTTC. Protein product: CASSNPEGHWGETQYF. The J gene is TRBJ2-5, the V gene TRBV11-2; either TRBD1 or TRBD2 may supply D (5 bases each). CDR1 and CDR2 from the germline V gene are SGHAT and FQNNGV. Trimming took off 5 bases at V and 5 bases at J, with 21 bases between the two ends. This CDR3 contains 16 residues.

V is TRBV7-9 and J is TRBJ2-7; D perhaps matches TRBD2 (7 bases). V was cut by 4 bases and J by 1 base, with 17 bases left in between. The CDR3 totals 16 residues. Germline V CDR1 and CDR2: SEHNR, FQNEAQ (reference sequence). The CDR3 is CASSSPRGGPSYEQYF. CDR3 DNA sequence: TGTGCCAGCAGCTCACCCAGGGGAGGGCCTTCCTACGAGCAGTACTTC.

The gene calls are TRBV2 and TRBJ2-5; D possibly uses TRBD1 or TRBD2 (6 bases each). Trimming left V 1 base short and J 5 bases short, with 17 bases between. Per germline, CDR1 SNHLY and CDR2 FYNNEI. CDR3 size: 16 residues. The CDR3, as DNA: TGTGCCAGCAGTGAAGGGGCCAGGGGACTCTCGGAGACCCAGTACTTC. Protein: CASSEGARGLSETQYF.

The table lists this clonotype with many counts. V and J are TRBV28 and TRBJ2-7; possibly TRBD1 or TRBD2 for D (5 bases each). V gave up 6 bases and J gave up 9 bases, with 12 bases separating them. The CDR3 covers 11 residues. From germline, CDR1 is MDHEN and CDR2 SYDVKM. CDR3 in amino acids: CASSFGAGQYF. The CDR3 bases are TGTGCCAGCAGCTTCGGGGCCGGGCAGTACTTC.

The chain uses TRBV12-3 or TRBV12-4 and TRBJ1-1, with D unresolved. The CDR3 has 15 residues. Trimming took 0 bases from V and 1 from J, leaving 9 bases between them. The CDR3 loop is CASSLAQSQNTEAFF. The DNA for the CDR3 is TGTGCCAGCAGTTTAGCACAGTCCCAGAACACTGAAGCTTTCTTT.

This clonotype has a count of ten or more. This rearrangement joins TRBV20-1 to TRBJ1-4; a weak D match, TRBD1 (5 bases). V dropped 3 bases and J dropped 2 bases, with 16 bases sitting between them. This CDR3 is built from 16 residues. Looked up from germline, CDR1 is DFQATT and CDR2 is SNEGSKA (reference sequence). This CDR3 is CSASPRGASTNEKLFF. CDR3 in DNA: TGCAGTGCTAGCCCTCGAGGGGCTTCGACTAATGAAAAACTGTTTTTT.

In its sample, this clonotype was seen a few times. This chain links TRBV20-1 with TRBJ2-1, with a tentative D call TRBD2 (7 bases). CDR3 length: 15 residues. V lost 5 bases to trimming and J lost 9 bases, with 23 bases between them. Germline CDR1 DFQATT, CDR2 SNEGSKA (reference sequence). The chain's CDR3 is CSAPRGGIRSGEQFF. As DNA, the CDR3 is TGCAGTGCTCCAAGGGGGGGCATCCGCTCGGGTGAGCAGTTCTTC.

The rearrangement uses TRBV9 and TRBJ2-5; TRBD2 aligns across 10 bases. From germline, CDR1 is SGDLS and CDR2 YYNGEE. The CDR3 has 20 residues. J was trimmed by 1 base and V by 4 bases; bases with no gene match: 19. The CDR3 sequence: CASSPRVRGPGLAAQETQYF. The CDR3, as DNA: TGTGCCAGCAGCCCCCGGGTCAGGGGCCCCGGACTAGCGGCCCAAGAGACCCAGTACTTC.

This clonotype occurred a few times. This sequence joins TRBV6-1 and TRBJ2-6, with D unresolved. Germline CDR1 and CDR2: MNHNS and SASEGT. This CDR3 has 18 residues. V was pared by 6 bases and J by 0 bases, with 18 bases between. CDR3 amino acids: CASSVSQTGPSGANVLTF. The CDR3 DNA reads as TGTGCCAGCAGCGTCAGCCAGACCGGCCCCTCTGGGGCCAACGTCCTGACTTTC.

This clonotype was recorded a few times. CDR3 sequence: CASSFSGGRVDGYTF. The CDR3 nucleotides read TGTGCCAGCAGTTTTTCAGGGGGTAGAGTGGATGGCTACACCTTC. The chain combines TRBV28 with TRBJ1-2, with 7 bases fitting TRBD1. In germline, CDR1 is MDHEN, CDR2 SYDVKM. The CDR3 loop spans 15 amino acids. Losses at the gene ends were 3 bases for V and 6 bases for J; bases not matched to a gene: 10.

The sample holds a few counts of this clonotype. This CDR3 reads CAWSVGEGGRNEQFF. In DNA, the CDR3 is TGTGCCTGGAGTGTAGGCGAGGGGGGACGCAATGAGCAGTTCTTC. V usage is TRBV30 and J usage is TRBJ2-1, with D perhaps being TRBD1 or TRBD2 (6 bases each). V was pared by 0 bases and J by 6 bases, with 15 bases between. Per germline, CDR1 GTSNPN and CDR2 SVGIG (reference sequence). CDR3 length: 15 amino acids.

The sample holds a few counts of this clonotype. V and J are TRBV10-3 and TRBJ2-1, with D perhaps matching TRBD2 (6 bases). V shed 6 bases and J shed 2 bases, with 17 bases lying between them. CDR3 length: 16 residues. Germline loops: CDR1 ENHRY, CDR2 SYGVKD. The CDR3 DNA reads TGTGCCATCAGCGGCGGGACCGTCAACACCTACAATGAGCAGTTCTTC. Protein product: CAISGGTVNTYNEQFF.

This sequence joins TRBV10-3 and TRBJ2-5; the match to TRBD2 covers 10 bases. The CDR3 extends over 14 amino acids. Trimming took 6 bases from V and 2 from J; bases not matched to a gene: 3. Germline loops: CDR1 ENHRY, CDR2 SYGVKD. The CDR3 sequence is CAIRSTSGQETQYF. Written as DNA, the CDR3 is TGTGCCATCAGATCGACTAGCGGGCAAGAGACCCAGTACTTC.

This clonotype has a single count. The chain couples TRBV20-1 to TRBJ1-5; D gene uncertain. This CDR3 is 17 amino acids long. V was cut by 1 base and J by 4 bases, with 20 bases left in between. Germline V lookup: CDR1 DFQATT, CDR2 SNEGSKA (reference sequence). This chain's CDR3 is CSARGTWTLSLNQPQHF. Written as DNA, the CDR3 is TGCAGTGCTAGAGGAACCTGGACGCTCAGCCTTAATCAGCCCCAGCATTTT.

This clonotype appeared once. The genes are TRBV20-1 and TRBJ2-3; possibly TRBD2 for D (7 bases). Germline V gene data show CDR1 as DFQATT and CDR2 as SNEGSKA (reference sequence). With 5 bases removed from V and 9 bases from J, the gap between germline ends came to 9 bases. The CDR3 runs to 10 residues. CDR3 in amino acids: CSAWGGTQYF. CDR3 coding DNA: TGCAGTGCTTGGGGGGGCACGCAGTATTTT.

This chain joins TRBV24-1 and TRBJ2-4; 8 bases are shared with TRBD1. Germline V lookup: CDR1 KGHDR, CDR2 SFDVKD. CDR3 length equals 15 residues. Trimming took 8 bases from V and 0 from J; bases not matched to a gene: 5. CDR3 DNA: TGTGCCACCACCGTGACAGGGGTAGCCAAAAACATTCAGTACTTC. Protein: CATTVTGVAKNIQYF.

This clonotype occurred once. This sequence joins TRBV29-1 and TRBJ1-2, with D unresolved. V gave up 1 base and J gave up 0 bases, with 9 bases separating them. The CDR3 consists of 14 residues. From germline, CDR1 is SQVTM and CDR2 ANQGSEA. CDR3 nucleotides: TGCAGCGTTGAAGGGACCCTAGCTAACTATGGCTACACCTTC. Translation: CSVEGTLANYGYTF.

A few counts support this clonotype. The chain recombines TRBV12-5 with TRBJ2-1, with 12 bases lining up with TRBD2. The CDR3 length is 16 residues. V lost 3 bases, J lost 8 bases, and 8 bases stayed unmatched. Germline CDR1 LGHNT, CDR2 FRNRAP. The CDR3, as DNA: TGTGCTAGTGGTTTCCTAGCGGGAGGGCCCTCCCATGAGCAGTTCTTC. Protein sequence: CASGFLAGGPSHEQFF. The whole variable domain, remainder taken from reference TRBV12-5 and TRBJ2-1, is DARVTQTPRHKVTEMGQEVTMRCQPILGHNTVFWYRQTMMQGLELLAYFRNRAPLDDSGMPKDRFSAEMPDATLATLKIQPSEPRDSAVYFCASGFLAGGPSHEQFFGPGTRLTVL.

The chain carries TRBV12-3 or TRBV12-4 and TRBJ2-7; TRBD1 or TRBD2 may be the D gene (6 bases each). The CDR3 extends over 15 amino acids. Trimming shortened V by 5 bases and J by 9 bases, and 23 bases separated the two germline ends. The CDR3 here is CASSPRVPGDFGQYF. The CDR3, as DNA: TGTGCCAGCAGTCCCCGAGTGCCAGGGGACTTCGGGCAGTACTTC.

A few counts support this clonotype. The chain uses TRBV6-2 or TRBV6-3 and TRBJ2-1; D call uncertain. In germline, CDR1 is MNHEY, CDR2 SVGEGT. The V end was cut by 11 bases, the J end by 8 bases, with 13 bases between. This CDR3 has 11 amino acids. This CDR3 reads CAVAPGDEQFF. As DNA, the CDR3 is TGTGCCGTGGCACCTGGGGATGAGCAGTTCTTC.

This chain joins TRBV6-2 or TRBV6-3 and TRBJ2-1; 8 bases align to TRBD1. This CDR3 is built from 16 residues. Germline CDR1 reads MNHEY; CDR2 reads SVGEGT. Trimming cost V 6 bases and J 4 bases; bases outside gene matches: 11. The CDR3 DNA follows: TGTGCCAGCAGCTTACGGGGGACAGGCCTTTACAATGAGCAGTTCTTC. Translating gives CASSLRGTGLYNEQFF.

The CDR3 nucleotides read TGTGCCAGCAGGGCTAGCGGGGGCTACAATGAGCAGTTCTTC. This codes for CASRASGGYNEQFF. The chain employs TRBV28 and TRBJ2-1, with 10 positions matching TRBD2. CDR1 MDHEN and CDR2 SYDVKM come from the germline V gene. This CDR3 spans 14 amino acids. After removal of 6 bases from V and 3 bases from J, the junction contained 2 bases not matched to a gene.

This chain uses TRBV28 with TRBJ2-5, with unresolved D. The V end lost 7 bases, the J end lost 3 bases, and 18 bases lay between the germline ends. The V gene's germline CDR1 is MDHEN and CDR2 SYDVKM. CDR3 length: 15 residues. This CDR3 reads CASNPSWGIKETQYF. In DNA form, the CDR3 reads TGTGCCAGCAACCCCTCGTGGGGAATCAAAGAGACCCAGTACTTC.

The V call is TRBV29-1, the J call TRBJ2-2; perhaps TRBD1 as D (5 bases). In germline, CDR1 is SQVTM, CDR2 ANQGSEA. Trimming took off 5 bases at V and 7 bases at J, with 14 bases between the two ends. CDR3 length: 13 residues. The CDR3 region is CSVKQVTLGELFF. The CDR3, as DNA: TGCAGCGTTAAACAGGTTACCCTCGGGGAGCTGTTTTTT.

The CDR3 DNA is TGTGCCAGCAGTCTTCACCGTGGAATCTACGAGCAGTACTTC. It yields the protein CASSLHRGIYEQYF. The V gene is TRBV28, the J gene TRBJ2-7; no clear D gene. Per germline, CDR1 MDHEN and CDR2 SYDVKM. The CDR3 runs 14 residues. The V and J ends lost 5 bases and 3 bases respectively, with 14 bases between them.

This clonotype came up once. This chain joins TRBV28 and TRBJ2-5; TRBD1 aligns across 9 bases. Germline V gene data show CDR1 as MDHEN and CDR2 as SYDVKM. The V segment lost 2 bases and the J segment 3 bases; nucleotides outside the gene matches: 4. This CDR3 region has 15 residues. The CDR3 sequence is CASSLRDRGKETQYF. The CDR3 region has the DNA TGTGCCAGCAGTTTACGAGACAGGGGGAAAGAGACCCAGTACTTC.

V and J are TRBV11-1 and TRBJ2-4, with 10 bases aligning to TRBD1. V shed 2 bases, J shed 1 base, and the junction held 8 bases outside the gene matches. CDR3 length equals 18 residues. Germline V gene sequence: CDR1 SGHAT, CDR2 FQDESV (reference sequence). CDR3 nucleotides: TGTGCCAGCAGCTTACCCGACAGGGGGCATTGGGCCAAAAACATTCAGTACTTC. Protein: CASSLPDRGHWAKNIQYF.

There are a few counts of this clonotype. The chain couples TRBV29-1 to TRBJ2-1; 10 nucleotides match TRBD2. The V gene end was trimmed by 5 bases and the J gene end by 6 bases; junction bases not matched to a gene: 7. This CDR3 region has 14 residues. Germline-derived CDR1 and CDR2 are SQVTM and ANQGSEA. The CDR3 spells CSVLAGDPLNEQFF. In nucleotides, the CDR3 is TGCAGCGTTCTAGCGGGAGACCCTCTCAATGAGCAGTTCTTC.